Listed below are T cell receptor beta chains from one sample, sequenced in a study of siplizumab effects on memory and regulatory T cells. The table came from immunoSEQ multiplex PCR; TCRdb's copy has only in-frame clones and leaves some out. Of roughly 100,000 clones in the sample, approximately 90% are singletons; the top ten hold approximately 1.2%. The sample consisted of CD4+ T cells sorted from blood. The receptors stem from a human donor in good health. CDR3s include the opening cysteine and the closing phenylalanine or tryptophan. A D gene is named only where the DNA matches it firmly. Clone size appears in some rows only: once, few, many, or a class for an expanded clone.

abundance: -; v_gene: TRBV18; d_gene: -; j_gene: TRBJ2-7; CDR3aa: CASSPGDTFTYEQYF; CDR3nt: TGTGCCAGCTCACCGGGGGACACCTTCACCTACGAGCAGTACTTC
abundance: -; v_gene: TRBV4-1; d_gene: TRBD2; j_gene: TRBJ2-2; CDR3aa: CASSLETEGLAGVFTGELFF; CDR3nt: TGCGCCAGCAGCCTAGAGACCGAGGGACTAGCGGGAGTATTCACCGGGGAGCTGTTTTTT
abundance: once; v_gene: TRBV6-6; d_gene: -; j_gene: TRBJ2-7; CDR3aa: CASSYRTDREQYF; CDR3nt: TGTGCCAGCAGTTACAGGACAGATAGGGAGCAGTACTTC
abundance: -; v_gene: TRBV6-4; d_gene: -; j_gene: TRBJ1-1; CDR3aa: CASKMNTEAFF; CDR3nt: TGTGCCAGTAAAATGAACACTGAAGCTTTCTTT
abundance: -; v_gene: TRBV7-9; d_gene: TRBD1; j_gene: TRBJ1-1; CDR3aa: CASSPRDSPNTEAFF; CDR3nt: TGTGCCAGCAGCCCGAGGGACAGCCCGAACACTGAAGCTTTCTTT
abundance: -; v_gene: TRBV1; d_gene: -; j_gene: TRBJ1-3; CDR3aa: CTSSHEGSLGQHPAAGNTIYF; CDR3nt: TGCACCAGCAGCCATGAGGGCAGCTTAGGACAGCACCCGGCGGCTGGAAACACCATATATTTT
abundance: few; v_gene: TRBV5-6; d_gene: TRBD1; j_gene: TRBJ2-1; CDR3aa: CASSPTLTGIGYNEQFF; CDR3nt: TGTGCCAGCAGCCCCACCCTGACAGGGATCGGGTACAATGAGCAGTTCTTC
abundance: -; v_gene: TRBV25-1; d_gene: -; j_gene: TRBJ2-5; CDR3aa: CASSEYQLGVYQETQYF; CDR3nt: TGTGCCAGCAGTGAATACCAGCTCGGGGTCTACCAAGAGACCCAGTACTTC
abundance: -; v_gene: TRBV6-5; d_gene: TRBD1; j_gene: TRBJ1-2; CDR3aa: CASSRQGSGYTF; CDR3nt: TGTGCCAGCAGTAGACAGGGTTCTGGCTACACCTTC
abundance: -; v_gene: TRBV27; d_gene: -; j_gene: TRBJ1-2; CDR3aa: CASRNSRTASYGYTF; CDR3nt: TGTGCCAGCAGAAATTCCAGGACGGCTTCCTATGGCTACACCTTC
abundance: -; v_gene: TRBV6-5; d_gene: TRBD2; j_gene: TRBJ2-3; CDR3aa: CASSYFAGADTQYF; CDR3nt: TGTGCCAGCAGTTACTTTGCGGGAGCAGATACGCAGTATTTT
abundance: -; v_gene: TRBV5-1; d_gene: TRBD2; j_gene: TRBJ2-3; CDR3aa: CASSPMRLAGDTQYF; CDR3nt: TGCGCCAGCAGCCCAATGCGACTAGCGGGAGATACGCAGTATTTT
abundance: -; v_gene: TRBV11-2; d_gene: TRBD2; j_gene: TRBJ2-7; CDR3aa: CASSFAGESYEQYF; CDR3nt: TGTGCCAGCAGCTTTGCGGGAGAAAGCTACGAGCAGTACTTC
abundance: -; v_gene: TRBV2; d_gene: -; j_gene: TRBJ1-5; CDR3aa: CASSQRGTLDQPQHF; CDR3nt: TGTGCCAGCAGTCAGAGGGGGACCCTTGATCAGCCCCAGCATTTT
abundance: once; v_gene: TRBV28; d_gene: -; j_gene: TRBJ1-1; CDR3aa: CASSQQGLMNTEAFF; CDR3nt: TGTGCCAGCAGCCAACAGGGTCTCATGAACACTGAAGCTTTCTTT
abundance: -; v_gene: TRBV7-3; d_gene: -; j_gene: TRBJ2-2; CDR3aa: CASRLTQANTGELFF; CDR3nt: TGTGCCAGCAGGCTTACGCAGGCGAACACCGGGGAGCTGTTTTTT
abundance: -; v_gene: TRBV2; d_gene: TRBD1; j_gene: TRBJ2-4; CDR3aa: CASSGLSQGNIQYF; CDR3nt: TGTGCCAGCAGTGGGTTATCACAGGGGAACATTCAGTACTTC
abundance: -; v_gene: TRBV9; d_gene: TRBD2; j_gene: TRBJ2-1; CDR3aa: CASSVGSGNYNEQFF; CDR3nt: TGTGCCAGCAGCGTAGGTAGCGGGAACTACAATGAGCAGTTCTTC
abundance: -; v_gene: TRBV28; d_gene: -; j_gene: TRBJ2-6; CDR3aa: CASTYNSGANVLTF; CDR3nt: TGTGCCAGCACATACAACTCTGGGGCCAACGTCCTGACTTTC
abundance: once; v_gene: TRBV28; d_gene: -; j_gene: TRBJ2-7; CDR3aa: CASSSPGYEQYF; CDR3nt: TGTGCCAGCAGTTCCCCCGGCTACGAGCAGTACTTC
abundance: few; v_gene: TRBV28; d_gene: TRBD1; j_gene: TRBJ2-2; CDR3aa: CASSSLLRTGPSTGELFF; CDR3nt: TGTGCCAGCAGTTCCCTCCTTAGGACAGGACCCTCCACCGGGGAGCTGTTTTTT
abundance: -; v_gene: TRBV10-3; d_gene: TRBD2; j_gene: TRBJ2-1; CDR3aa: CAISGTSGGGSSYNEQFF; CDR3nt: TGTGCCATCAGCGGGACTAGCGGGGGCGGGAGCTCCTACAATGAGCAGTTCTTC
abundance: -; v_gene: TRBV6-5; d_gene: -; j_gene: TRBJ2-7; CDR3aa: CASSSPRGTSREQYF; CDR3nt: TGTGCCAGCAGTTCCCCACGGGGGACCTCGAGGGAGCAGTACTTC
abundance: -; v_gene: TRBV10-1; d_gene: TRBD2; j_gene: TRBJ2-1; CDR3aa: CASSDGGSYGSYNEQFF; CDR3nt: TGCGCCAGCAGTGACGGGGGGAGTTACGGCTCCTACAATGAGCAGTTCTTC
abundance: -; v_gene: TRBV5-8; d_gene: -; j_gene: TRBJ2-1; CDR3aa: CASSLSLASYNEQFF; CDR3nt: TGTGCCAGCAGCTTGTCGCTAGCGAGCTACAATGAGCAGTTCTTC
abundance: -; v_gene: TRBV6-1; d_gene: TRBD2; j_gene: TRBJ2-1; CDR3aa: CASARLAGGPWEQFF; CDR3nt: TGTGCCAGCGCCCGGTTGGCGGGAGGGCCCTGGGAGCAGTTCTTC
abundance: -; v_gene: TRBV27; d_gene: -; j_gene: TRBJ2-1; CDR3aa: CASSFIGKLLGNNNEQFF; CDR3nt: TGTGCCAGCAGTTTCATAGGGAAATTATTGGGGAACAACAATGAGCAGTTCTTC
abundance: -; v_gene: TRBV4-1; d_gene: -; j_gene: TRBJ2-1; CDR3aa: CASSLRRNEQFF; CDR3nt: TGCGCCAGCAGCCTTAGACGGAATGAGCAGTTCTTC
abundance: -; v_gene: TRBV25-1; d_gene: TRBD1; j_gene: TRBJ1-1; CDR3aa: CASTGTGGHEAFF; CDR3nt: TGTGCCAGCACCGGGACAGGAGGGCATGAAGCTTTCTTT
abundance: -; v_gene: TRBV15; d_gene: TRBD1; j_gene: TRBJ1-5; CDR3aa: CATSRGDRGFSNQPQHF; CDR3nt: TGTGCCACCAGTAGGGGCGACAGGGGGTTTAGCAATCAGCCCCAGCATTTT
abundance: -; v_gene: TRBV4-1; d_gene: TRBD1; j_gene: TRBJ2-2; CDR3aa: CASSPGQGYLGELFF; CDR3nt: TGCGCCAGCAGCCCGGGACAGGGCTACCTCGGGGAGCTGTTTTTT
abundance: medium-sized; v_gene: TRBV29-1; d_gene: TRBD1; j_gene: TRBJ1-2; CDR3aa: CSVEAAGGAPNYGYTF; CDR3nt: TGCAGCGTTGAAGCGGCAGGGGGCGCGCCTAACTATGGCTACACCTTC
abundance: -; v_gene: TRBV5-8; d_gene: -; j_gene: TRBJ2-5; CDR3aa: CASSLFYSDGVTQYF; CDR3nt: TGTGCCAGCAGCTTATTTTACTCTGATGGGGTGACCCAGTACTTC
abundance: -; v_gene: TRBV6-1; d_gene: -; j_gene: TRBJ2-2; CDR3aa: CASRLSSTGELFF; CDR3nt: TGTGCCAGCAGGCTAAGCAGTACCGGGGAGCTGTTTTTT
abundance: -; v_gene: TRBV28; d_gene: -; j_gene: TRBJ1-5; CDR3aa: CASRNMNQPQHF; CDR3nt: TGTGCCAGCAGGAATATGAATCAGCCCCAGCATTTT
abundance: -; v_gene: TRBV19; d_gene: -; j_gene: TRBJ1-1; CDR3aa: CASRRRGERAEAFF; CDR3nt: TGTGCCAGCAGGCGGAGGGGGGAGAGAGCTGAAGCTTTCTTT
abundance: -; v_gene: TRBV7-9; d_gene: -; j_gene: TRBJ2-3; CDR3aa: CASSSGTDTQYF; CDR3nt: TGTGCCAGCAGTTCTGGTACAGATACGCAGTATTTT
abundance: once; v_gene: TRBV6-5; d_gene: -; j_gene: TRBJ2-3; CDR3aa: CASSQQGITADTQYF; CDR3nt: TGTGCCAGCAGTCAACAGGGTATCACAGCAGATACGCAGTATTTT
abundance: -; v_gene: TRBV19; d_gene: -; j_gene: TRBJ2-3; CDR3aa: CASSIAGSDTQYF; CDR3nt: TGTGCCAGTAGTATAGCCGGGTCAGATACGCAGTATTTT
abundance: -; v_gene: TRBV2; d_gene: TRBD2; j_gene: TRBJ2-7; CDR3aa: CASRGLAGFGEQYF; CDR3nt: TGTGCCAGCAGAGGACTAGCGGGCTTTGGCGAGCAGTACTTC
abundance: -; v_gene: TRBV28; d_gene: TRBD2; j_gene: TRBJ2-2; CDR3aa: CASSLTPSGSIGELFF; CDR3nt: TGTGCCAGCAGTCTCACGCCTAGCGGGAGCATCGGGGAGCTGTTTTTT
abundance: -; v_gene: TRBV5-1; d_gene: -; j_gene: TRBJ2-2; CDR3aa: CASRPNTGELFF; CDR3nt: TGCGCCAGCAGACCCAACACCGGGGAGCTGTTTTTT
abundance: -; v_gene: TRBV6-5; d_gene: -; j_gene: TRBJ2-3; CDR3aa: CASSRRGDTQYF; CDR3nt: TGTGCCAGCAGTAGGAGGGGAGATACGCAGTATTTT
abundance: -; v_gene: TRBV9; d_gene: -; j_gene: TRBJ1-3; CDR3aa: CASSGPRVGIGDTIYF; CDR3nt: TGTGCCAGCAGCGGCCCCCGTGTGGGGATCGGAGACACCATATATTTT
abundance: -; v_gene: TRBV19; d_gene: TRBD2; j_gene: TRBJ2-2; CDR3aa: CASRTSGRTGELFF; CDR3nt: TGTGCCAGTAGGACTAGCGGTCGCACCGGGGAGCTGTTTTTT
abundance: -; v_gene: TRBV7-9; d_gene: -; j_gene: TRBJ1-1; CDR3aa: CASTHTLFRAYGENTEAFF; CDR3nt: TGTGCCAGCACCCATACCTTGTTCCGGGCGTACGGGGAAAACACTGAAGCTTTCTTT
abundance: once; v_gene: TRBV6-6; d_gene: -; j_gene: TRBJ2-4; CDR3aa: CASSYSAVGGIQYF; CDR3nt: TGTGCCAGCAGTTACTCGGCGGTGGGGGGCATTCAGTACTTC
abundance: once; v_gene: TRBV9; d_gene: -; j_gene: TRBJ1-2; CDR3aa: CASSVVSDFIPNYGYTF; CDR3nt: TGTGCCAGCAGCGTAGTGTCGGACTTTATTCCCAACTATGGCTACACCTTC
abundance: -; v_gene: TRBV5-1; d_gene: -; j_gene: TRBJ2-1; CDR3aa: CASSFEANEQFF; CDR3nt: TGCGCCAGCAGCTTTGAAGCGAATGAGCAGTTCTTC
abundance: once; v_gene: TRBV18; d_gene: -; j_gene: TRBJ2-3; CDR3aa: CASPTDTQYF; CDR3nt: TGTGCCAGCCCTACGGATACGCAGTATTTT
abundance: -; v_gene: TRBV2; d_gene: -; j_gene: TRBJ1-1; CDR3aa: CASSPNQGMNTEAFF; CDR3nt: TGTGCCAGCAGCCCAAACCAGGGCATGAACACTGAAGCTTTCTTT
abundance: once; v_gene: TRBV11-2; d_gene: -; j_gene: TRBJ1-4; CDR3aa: CASNPSRGEKLFF; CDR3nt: TGTGCCAGCAATCCCTCCCGAGGGGAAAAACTGTTTTTT
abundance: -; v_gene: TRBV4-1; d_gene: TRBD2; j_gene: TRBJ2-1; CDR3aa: CASSQVGGTPGVFYYNEQFF; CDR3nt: TGCGCCAGCAGCCAAGTCGGGGGGACGCCCGGAGTCTTCTACTACAATGAGCAGTTCTTC
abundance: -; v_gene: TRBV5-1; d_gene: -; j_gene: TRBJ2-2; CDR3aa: CASSLVGTGELFF; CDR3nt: TGCGCCAGCAGCTTGGTTGGGACCGGGGAGCTGTTTTTT
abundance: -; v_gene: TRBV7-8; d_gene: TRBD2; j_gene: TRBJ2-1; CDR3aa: CATLNSGTRLTEQFF; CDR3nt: TGTGCCACCTTAAATTCCGGGACTAGGCTCACTGAGCAGTTCTTC
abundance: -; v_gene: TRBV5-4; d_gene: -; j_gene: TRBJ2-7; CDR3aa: CASSFPNYEQYF; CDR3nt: TGTGCCAGCAGCTTCCCCAATTACGAGCAGTACTTC
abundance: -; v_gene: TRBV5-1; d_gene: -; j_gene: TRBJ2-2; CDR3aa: CASTYRAVGNTGELFF; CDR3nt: TGCGCCAGCACCTATCGGGCAGTGGGAAACACCGGGGAGCTGTTTTTT
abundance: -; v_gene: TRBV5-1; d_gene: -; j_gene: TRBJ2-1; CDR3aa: CASSRPRATYNEQFF; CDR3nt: TGCGCCAGCAGCCGACCACGGGCCACCTACAATGAGCAGTTCTTC
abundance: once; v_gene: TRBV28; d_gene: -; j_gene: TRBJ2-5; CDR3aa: CASNGRMETETQYF; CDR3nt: TGTGCCAGCAACGGCCGGATGGAGACGGAGACCCAGTACTTC